This T cell receptor beta chain appears in the sequencing data of a study of beta chain features in type 1 diabetes (dated by TCRdb to the late 2010s). Study-wide context: Mean age, gender distribution, total cell number and subset yield did not differ between patients and healthy donors. Across all samples, fewer than 110,000,000 sorted cells were examined, and cell number per subset correlated strongly with RNA yield. Regulatory and stem cell-like memory subsets were isolated from only 8 patients and about eight healthy donors, whereas naive and central memory subsets came from all 28 donors. The study compared TCRB repertoires of sorted circulating CD4+ T cell subsets between recently diagnosed type 1 diabetes patients and matched healthy donors.

Study-wide conclusions, independent of this receptor: Because the HLA sub-analyses included only small numbers of individuals, any influence of HLA type on TCRB rearrangement was left unresolved. Naive, central memory and regulatory TCRB repertoires appeared more similar among patients than among healthy donors. PCR might favor shorter templates, but patient and control samples were amplified and corrected together, so any skew would affect both groups equally. At VDJ recombination sites, type 1 diabetes patients had fewer insertions and more deleted nucleotides, which implies abnormalities in thymic rearrangement. Because cDNA rather than genomic DNA was sequenced, highly expressing activated cells could have been over-represented, although no difference in activation and CD3 levels was found between groups. In all four CD4+ subsets, TCRB CDR3 length was moderately but significantly shorter in type 1 diabetes patients.

CDR1 and CDR2 are read off the germline V gene as ENHRY and SYGVKD. Trimming leaves V shorter by 6 bases and J shorter by 2 bases, with the junction holding 6 bases beyond the gene matches. Spanning cysteine to phenylalanine, the CDR3 consists of 14 amino acids. Only CDR3 DNA is held: 42 bases, read in frame from base 1. With respect to this clone: The antigen this receptor binds is unknown. Base qualities are not recorded, but no much larger clone differs from it by a single base.

Each donor gave one peripheral blood draw, approximately 100 mL on average, collected into heparinised tubes. A BD FACSAria II was used to sort naive, central memory, regulatory and stem cell-like memory CD4+ T cells with a panel that included CD45RO, CCR7, CD25, CD127, CD95 and CD27. Purity was above 95% for every sorted population. Right away, PBMCs were isolated by Lymphoprep density gradient centrifugation and were stained directly, with no culture step. So that batch effects would be minimized, each experiment stained and sorted samples in pairs, pairing one healthy donor with one patient. The entire isolated RNA was reverse transcribed using the High Capacity cDNA Reverse Transcription Kit, and thus expressed TCRB transcripts were sequenced. Deep immunoSEQ sequencing was performed on naive, central memory and regulatory T cell samples, with an average of around 3.5 million total reads per sample. After sorted cells were lysed in RLT buffer, RNA was extracted with DNase-treated RNeasy Micro or Mini kits, with the choice depending on cell number. To prevent cross-contamination, every cell subset was processed on its own, while patient and healthy donor samples were processed together. The immunoSEQ multiplex PCR was used to amplify TCRB sequences from cDNA, yielding 87-bp fragments that span the CDR3 region. Amplicons were sequenced on the Illumina HiSeq platform. In the authors' own workflow: PCR bias was computationally corrected using synthetic template baselines, reads within Hamming distance 2 were collapsed, and singletons that could not be merged were discarded. Reads were aligned to IMGT to assign V, D and J genes, CDR3 length, and insertions or deletions at six rearrangement sites. Within each subset, clonotype counts were normalized to sorted cell number, after which true diversity and Gini coefficients were computed with the tcR R package. The overlap coefficient, calculated on TCRB nucleotide sequences, was used to measure repertoire sharing. As a proxy for the pre-selection repertoire, out-of-frame TCRB sequences from naive cells were analyzed. TCRdb obtained this table from immuneACCESS and retained in-frame rearrangements with V and J assigned. These tables miss some clones; where compared with another copy, unresolved V genes account for less than half of the shortfall, and the remainder is unexplained. That table is the source of V, J and clone size, and D and trimming were worked out from the DNA. In this sample the table shows around 500,000 clones, approximately 31% of which occur a single time. Around 0.065% of the sample is in the top ten clones.

This chain is built from TRBV10-3 and TRBJ2-5, and 7 bases in between align with TRBD1. Sample: naive CD4+ T cells from blood. The cell subset or site label here, explained by the study, means: true naive CD4+ T cells. This sequence was found in a man aged 18 to 30 in good health. The encoded CDR3 is CAISPTGWQETQYF. The DNA sequence is given as TGTGCCATCAGCCCGACAGGGTGGCAAGAGACCCAGTACTTC.